This entry features one TCR beta chain sequence. The sample originates from a study of blood T cell repertoires in COVID-19. The germline V gene has CDR1 LNHDA and CDR2 SQIVND (reference sequence). V dropped 7 bases and J dropped 4 bases, with 19 bases sitting between them. The CDR3 is 15 residues long. The protocol was immunoSEQ multiplex PCR, while the TCRdb copy is restricted to in-frame clones and leaves out a portion. Of 150,000 to 200,000 clones listed, approximately 95% are singletons. What was sequenced was peripheral blood. This sequence was found in a woman between 50 and 59 years old with acute or convalescent COVID-19. The rearrangement joins TRBV19 to TRBJ1-2; TRBD1 might be the D (5 bases). The CDR3 spells CASIRMGGEGYGYTF. CDR3 coding DNA: TGTGCCAGTATCAGAATGGGAGGGGAAGGCTATGGCTACACCTTC.